Listed below are T cell receptor beta chains from one sample, sequenced in a study of shared clonotypes between healthy human individuals. The data were produced by immunoSEQ multiplex PCR, yet TCRdb's version contains in-frame clones alone and is incomplete. The data hold millions of clones, with 90% to 95% observed a single time. The sequenced sample consisted of naive CD4+ T cells sorted from blood. The receptors originated from a man between 18 and 35 years old in good health. The CDR3 runs from the conserved cysteine through the conserved F or W. A D gene is named only where the DNA matches it firmly. The size of a clone is reported for some rows only, either as once, few or many, or as a class for expanded clones.

NA | TRBJ1-1 | TRBV7-3 | TRBD1 | TGTGCCAGCAGCTCCACAGGGGATTTAGGGACTGAAGCTTTCTTT | CASSSTGDLGTEAFF
NA | TRBJ1-5 | TRBV7-9 | TRBD1 | TGTGCCAGCAGCTCCGACAGGGGAGGCAATCAGCCCCAGCATTTT | CASSSDRGGNQPQHF
NA | TRBJ2-5 | TRBV7-2 | NA | TGTGCCAGCAGCTGGACGGGACGAAGGTACCAAGAGACCCAGTACTTC | CASSWTGRRYQETQYF
once | TRBJ1-3 | TRBV6-5 | TRBD1 | TGTGCCAGCAGCACCGACAGGGTGGCTGGAAACACCATATATTTT | CASSTDRVAGNTIYF
NA | TRBJ2-7 | TRBV7-2 | NA | TGTGCCAGCAGCTTAGGAGGCTCAGGGGTCCCCTACGAGCAGTACTTC | CASSLGGSGVPYEQYF
NA | TRBJ2-5 | TRBV14 | TRBD2 | TGTGCCAGCAGCCAAGTCTCCGGGACTAGCGTAGAGACCCAGTACTTC | CASSQVSGTSVETQYF
NA | TRBJ2-3 | TRBV10-3 | NA | TGTGCCATCAGTCCGACAGGACCCACAGATACGCAGTATTTT | CAISPTGPTDTQYF
NA | TRBJ1-5 | TRBV6-1 | NA | TGTGCCAGCAGTGAAGCGCCTGGGAATCAGCCCCAGCATTTT | CASSEAPGNQPQHF
NA | TRBJ2-7 | TRBV6-1 | TRBD1 | TGTGCCAGCAGTGGTGGTGGGACAGGGGTTTCCTACGAGCAGTACTTC | CASSGGGTGVSYEQYF
NA | TRBJ1-4 | TRBV11-2 | NA | TGTGCCAGCGGATATGAAAAACTGTTTTTT | CASGYEKLFF
NA | TRBJ2-1 | TRBV19 | TRBD1 | TGTGCCAGTAGTCAGGCGACTATCCAGGGGGTGACGTGGCAGTTCTTC | CASSQATIQGVTWQFF
NA | TRBJ2-2 | TRBV29-1 | NA | TGCAGCGTTGACAGGGCGGGCACCGGGGAGCTGTTTTTT | CSVDRAGTGELFF
NA | TRBJ1-6 | TRBV6-5 | NA | TGTGCCAGCAGAGGAGATTCACCCCTCCACTTT | CASRGDSPLHF
NA | TRBJ2-4 | TRBV6-1 | NA | TGTGCCAGCAGATTGGAAGCAATTCAGTACTTC | CASRLEAIQYF
NA | TRBJ2-1 | TRBV9 | TRBD2 | TGTGCCAGCAGCGCTGCTAGCGGGAGGGCCCTGGGTGGAAATGAGCAGTTCTTC | CASSAASGRALGGNEQFF
NA | TRBJ2-7 | TRBV25-1 | NA | TGTGCCAGCAGTGAGGTGGGGCCGGGGCGCGAGCAGTACTTC | CASSEVGPGREQYF
NA | TRBJ2-7 | TRBV2 | NA | TGTGCCAGCGTAGCGGAGAAACCCTACGAGCAGTACTTC | CASVAEKPYEQYF
NA | TRBJ1-2 | TRBV4-1 | NA | TGCGCCAGCAGCCACCCGGGGGAATTCTATGGCTACACCTTC | CASSHPGEFYGYTF
NA | TRBJ2-3 | TRBV5-4 | NA | TGTGCCAGCAGCTTGGTGGCCGATACGCAGTATTTT | CASSLVADTQYF
NA | TRBJ2-2 | TRBV30 | NA | TGTGCCTGGAGAATACAGGGTACTGAGAACACCGGGGAGCTGTTTTTT | CAWRIQGTENTGELFF
NA | TRBJ2-7 | TRBV30 | TRBD1 | TGTGCCTGGAGTCGGGACAGGGGTAACTACGAGCAGTACTTC | CAWSRDRGNYEQYF
NA | TRBJ2-4 | TRBV6-5 | TRBD1 | TGTGCCAGCAGATCGGGACAGATAGCCAAAAACATTCAGTACTTC | CASRSGQIAKNIQYF